This T cell receptor delta chain derives from a study of γδ T cells in repeated Plasmodium falciparum infection. Looking at the study overall: Sampling occurred at baseline, pre-infection for selected infections, and 21 days post-infection.

This clone showed up many times. The sample contains more than one DNA sequence encoding this CDR3. The CDR3 totals 19 residues. From germline, CDR1 is TSWWSYY and CDR2 QGS. Trimming at V came to 5 bases and at J to 0 bases, leaving 14 bases not matched to a gene. Flow sorting of PBMC yielded separate Vgamma9/Vdelta2+ and Vdelta2-negative gammadelta T cell populations for bulk repertoire analysis. TCRdb reapplied CATT to the multiplex PCR reads. The sample holds roughly 90,000 delta-chain clones, 0.85% to 1% seen once. The chain joins TRDV1 to TRDJ2; 8 nucleotides line up with TRDD3. The receptor comes from a pool of human donors (malaria-infected and uninfected, not separated). The specimen sequenced was gamma-delta T cells from blood. DNA of the CDR3: TGTGCTCTTGGGCCTCCGGTACTGGGGGGCCCCGCTTTGACAGCACAACTCTTCTTT. Protein sequence: CALGPPVLGGPALTAQLFF.